The clone carrying this T cell receptor (beta chain) was detected once. Its antigen is not known. This sample was taken from a study of shared clonotypes between healthy human individuals. Study outcomes and limitations: Rarefaction demonstrated incomplete sorted-subset sequencing despite large depth. Clonotypes shared by all four sorted-subset donors had higher generation probabilities than non-shared clonotypes.

Using about 190 ng DNA, about 29,000 T cell genomes, the sorted-subset replicate PCRs were run. TCRdb's copy holds only in-frame clones and misses some; the assay was immunoSEQ multiplex PCR. Here the sample spans under 2.5 million clones, around 93% being singletons. The sequenced sample was naive CD4+ T cells from PBMCs. Subset: CD45RA+ positively selected. The sequence derives from a man aged 18 to 30 in good health. Some clones in this sample may be carry-over from other donors' samples.

The CDR3 sequence: CAWSYSGLADNEQFF. The CDR3 coding sequence is TGTGCCTGGAGTTACTCAGGACTAGCGGACAATGAGCAGTTCTTC. The chain links TRBV30 to TRBJ2-1, with 10 bases fitting TRBD2. Looked up from germline, CDR1 is GTSNPN and CDR2 is SVGIG (reference sequence). Trimming at V came to 2 bases and at J to 5 bases, leaving 6 bases not matched to a gene. CDR3 length: 15 residues.